The source of this T cell receptor beta chain is a study of blood T cell repertoires in COVID-19. Study in general: Samples came from the United States, Italy and Spain, spanning acute and convalescent COVID-19. PBMCs, B-cell-depleted T cells, or T cells provided the cDNA or gDNA that made up the material.

Original processing methods: Reference gene primers were amplified, and this amplification served to estimate nucleated cell counts. Produced via immunoSEQ multiplex PCR; TCRdb's table is partial and in-frame only. V, J and clone size reflect that table, while D and trimming were determined from the DNA. Here the sample spans 100,000 or so clones, just over 90% being singletons. J gave up 5 bases and V 4 bases, and 12 bases lay outside the gene matches. This CDR3 has 17 residues. Germline CDR1 reads SGHNT; CDR2 reads YENEEA. The sequencing input was peripheral blood. The sequence was collected from a man aged 60 to 69 with acute or convalescent COVID-19. V is TRBV11-3 and J is TRBJ1-5; 9 positions match TRBD1. Here the CDR3 reads CASSSGTGIVRDQPQHF. The CDR3 nucleotides are TGTGCCAGCAGCTCAGGGACAGGGATTGTGAGGGATCAGCCCCAGCATTTT.